One TCR beta chain is described in this entry. Which antigen it targets is not known. Per-base qualities were not stored, and no clone one base away is much larger. Library generation was performed with multiplex PCR. Sequencing used an Illumina HiSeq 4000. iRepertoire HTBI primers and Arm-PCR amplification of CDR3 regions were used to construct TCR beta libraries. Gel purification was performed on PCR products prior to sequencing. In the authors' own workflow: Gene usage analysis of CDR3 amino acid clonotypes relied on the approximately 68 TRBV and fewer than 15 TRBJ segments identified across samples. COPE and FqMerger were used to merge the filtered high-quality paired reads into contigs. Contigs were aligned with BLAST to IMGT TRBV, TRBD and TRBJ reference genes, and CDR3 was defined per IMGT. Highly expanded clones were defined as clonotypes with a frequency above 0.1%. Repertoire diversity was measured by Shannon entropy, and V-J evenness by the Gini coefficient. Clonotypes shared by more than one individual were considered public. TCRdb cleaned the public reads at Q25 with fastp, built clones with MiXCR and kept in-frame beta chains. CDR3 protein duplicates are merged, each entry listing the most common genes and DNA. The V and J calls reflect TCRdb's pipeline rather than the authors' work. Counted in this sample were 600,000 to 800,000 distinct CDR3 sequences; about 30% of them appeared once. Of the sample, under 55% falls within the top ten clones.

This entry belongs to a study of regulatory T cells in long-lasting Graves disease (TCRdb year 2021). Regarding the research as a whole: Persistent Graves' disease meant more than 5 years of antithyroid drug treatment with TSH receptor autoantibodies that stayed positive. TCR sequencing covered around 13 persistent and around 20 newly diagnosed Graves' disease patients, some 35 samples in total. Antithyroid drugs had been taken for roughly 10 years on average by persistent Graves' disease patients in the clinical cohort. The study was conducted in China and was registered as a clinical trial. Persistent Graves' disease patients were compared with newly diagnosed Graves' disease patients by peripheral blood TCR sequencing and RNA sequencing. The study at large found these results: Only the TCR beta chain was sequenced and analyzed. Preferential use of TRBV28, TRBJ1-2 and TRBJ2-5 was observed in persistent disease, whereas TRBV20-1 and TRBJ2-1 were favored in newly diagnosed disease. A larger number of public clonotypes was shared among persistent patients (approximately 2,600) than among newly diagnosed patients (over 850). The authors acknowledged the small sample size as a limitation that may reduce accuracy. Lower TCR Shannon entropy and fewer highly expanded clones were observed in persistent Graves' disease patients than in newly diagnosed patients, which suggested clonal expansion. Peripheral blood alone was examined, since thyroid tissue, which constituted the primary lesion, could not be accessed.

Read against the paper, the sample's time point label means: persistent/refractory GD, antithyroid drugs over 5 years with positive TRAb. RNA was extracted from PBMCs in TRIzol for both TCR sequencing and RNA sequencing. The diagnosis of Graves' disease followed American Thyroid Association guidelines. Patients were recruited from an endocrinology department in Xi'an, China. Each patient gave 8.5 to 9.5 milliliters of peripheral blood, collected in an EDTA anticoagulant tube. Ficoll Paque Plus density gradient separation was used to isolate PBMCs, and no further T cell sorting was done. An Agilent 2100 Bioanalyzer and agarose gel were used to assess RNA quality, and a NanoDrop 2000 was used to measure RNA concentration. From the cysteine through the phenylalanine, the CDR3 covers 17 amino acids. The sequence is cut down to CDR3 DNA, 51 bases in frame from base 1. Compared with germline, V lacks 0 bases and J lacks 7 bases; bases without a gene match: 13. As encoded in the germline V gene, CDR1 is SGDLS while CDR2 is YYNGEE.

The chain was built from TRBV9 and TRBJ1-2; TRBD1 agrees with 9 junctional bases. This material consisted of peripheral blood mononuclear cells (PBMCs), taken when the disease was refractory, from a patient treated with antithyroid drugs. The source is a female donor with Graves disease. The CDR3 protein: CASSVASGPGQGSGYTF. In nucleotides, the sequence is TGTGCCAGCAGCGTAGCGAGTGGACCGGGACAGGGATCTGGCTACACCTTC.